The rows below give T cell receptor beta chains drawn from one sample of a study of blood T cell repertoires in COVID-19. Measured with immunoSEQ multiplex PCR; TCRdb has only the in-frame clones, and not every one. The table includes over 200,000 clones, roughly 80% detected once. The sample consisted of peripheral blood. The origin of the receptors is a woman older than 75 with acute or convalescent COVID-19. The CDR3 runs from the conserved cysteine through the conserved F or W. D genes are given only for firm matches. Clone size is given for some rows only: seen once, a few or many times, or a class if the clone is expanded.

j_gene | abundance | len | d_gene | v_gene | CDR3aa | CDR3nt
TRBJ1-2 | NA | 13 | TRBD1 | TRBV5-6 | CASSLARQGGYTF | TGTGCCAGCAGCTTGGCCCGACAGGGTGGCTACACCTTC
TRBJ1-2 | NA | 15 | NA | TRBV5-1 | CASSLAGGMGYGYTF | TGCGCCAGCAGCTTGGCCGGGGGGATGGGGTATGGCTACACCTTC
TRBJ2-1 | NA | 11 | NA | TRBV7-8 | CASSPPGEQFF | TGTGCCAGCAGCCCCCCGGGGGAGCAGTTCTTC
TRBJ2-7 | NA | 14 | NA | TRBV27 | CASSTGIPSYEQYF | TGTGCCAGCAGTACAGGGATACCCTCCTACGAGCAGTACTTC
TRBJ2-3 | NA | 17 | TRBD2 | TRBV18 | CASSLRASGGAGDTQYF | TGTGCCAGCTCGCTCAGAGCCAGCGGGGGGGCAGGAGATACGCAGTATTTT
TRBJ1-1 | NA | 14 | NA | TRBV6-2/TRBV6-3 | CASSFGLSVTEAFF | TGTGCCAGCAGTTTTGGTCTTTCGGTCACTGAAGCTTTCTTT
TRBJ1-5 | NA | 16 | NA | TRBV6-1 | CASSEVRGAIGQPQHF | TGTGCCAGCAGTGAAGTTCGGGGGGCTATCGGCCAGCCCCAGCATTTT
TRBJ1-5 | once | 18 | TRBD1 | TRBV24-1 | CATSDDLYRGRLNQPQHF | TGTGCCACCAGTGATGACCTATACAGGGGAAGGTTAAATCAGCCCCAGCATTTT
TRBJ1-3 | many | 15 | TRBD1 | TRBV27 | CASSPDRARGNTIYF | TGTGCCAGCAGTCCGGACAGGGCGCGGGGAAACACCATATATTTT
TRBJ2-7 | once | 12 | NA | TRBV12-3/TRBV12-4 | CASSNRVYEQYF | TGTGCCAGCAGTAACAGGGTCTACGAGCAGTACTTC
TRBJ1-2 | NA | 14 | TRBD1 | TRBV7-9 | CASSRGQGDYGYTF | TGTGCCAGCAGCCGGGGACAGGGGGACTATGGCTACACCTTC
TRBJ2-5 | NA | 17 | TRBD2 | TRBV7-9 | CASSRSSGGADQETQYF | TGTGCCAGCAGCCGGTCTAGCGGGGGGGCGGACCAAGAGACCCAGTACTTC
TRBJ2-3 | NA | 17 | TRBD2 | TRBV3-1/TRBV3-2 | CASSRQSWGGYTDTQYF | TGTGCCAGCAGCCGCCAGTCGTGGGGGGGATACACAGATACGCAGTATTTT
TRBJ2-3 | NA | 15 | NA | TRBV5-1 | CASGRGSRSTDTQYF | TGCGCCAGCGGACGAGGGAGTAGGAGCACAGATACGCAGTATTTT